This entry features one T cell receptor (beta chain) sequence. Its specificity is unknown. The conserved final phenylalanine or tryptophan is absent from the CDR3, which likely points to a read error. This entry is derived from a study of molecular identifiers for immune sequencing clone quantification. In the study overall: RNA, taken in replicates from approximately 20,000 or 100,000 naive CD8 cells, was split five ways, with four sequenced.

General observations from the study: Reports indicate spiked Jurkat TCR RNA from one cell could be found among about 1.1 million naive cells. In naive cells, clones above 20 RNA copies held under 1% of molecules, whereas in effector cells they held over 97%.

It was from roughly 21,000 to 960,000 sorted cells, with 10%, 30% or 50% RNA, that naive CD8 libraries came. Each CDR3 protein is one row after TCRdb ran MiXCR on the PCR reads. The table shows hundreds of thousands of distinct CDR3 sequences, with over 25% occurring only once. The TCR was taken from a human donor in good health. Some libraries in this study had Jurkat cell RNA spiked in. The source material was naive CD8+ T cells from blood, with Jurkat cell RNA spiked in. As to subset: FACS-sorted CD8+CD4-CCR7+CD45RA+ naive T cells.

CDR3 coding DNA: TGTGCCAGCAGCTTAGGAGGGCACAAGATAGAGCAGTACTCC. The encoded protein is CASSLGGHKIEQYS. The V call is TRBV11-2, the J call TRBJ2-7; possible D gene TRBD2, 5 bases. CDR3 size: 14 residues. Germline assignment: CDR1 SGHAT and CDR2 FQNNGV. Trimming took off 1 base at V and 7 bases at J, with 14 bases between the two ends.